The present T cell receptor beta chain was sequenced within a study of T-cell reconstitution after alpha-beta-depleted transplantation in children. This clonotype was seen at least ten times. Its antigen is still unknown. TCRbeta library construction was performed incorporating unique molecular identifiers. One entry per CDR3 protein results from TCRdb running MiXCR on the PCR reads. This table has hundreds of thousands of distinct CDR3 sequences, roughly 13% appearing once. Study observations and caveats: Several hundred expanded graft clones reportedly supplied alpha-beta T cells about two months after transplant. T-cell counts and diversity at one year following transplant were attributed mainly to newly produced T cells. Surviving recipient T cells and thymic progenitors underlay high day-60 TCRbeta diversity in some patients.

The CDR3 runs 15 residues. Trimming cost V 2 bases and J 6 bases, with 17 bases left between them. Germline-derived CDR1 and CDR2 are MDHEN and SYDVKM. The rearrangement uses TRBV28 and TRBJ2-7, with D possibly TRBD2 on 5 matching bases. This clonotype originated in a male patient between 5 and 17 years old who had a stem cell transplant for acute myeloid leukemia, so the T cells may come from the graft donor. The material was PBMCs, mostly from graft donor cells, obtained 360 days after TCRalphabeta/CD19-depleted stem cell transplant. The DNA for the CDR3 is TGTGCCAGCAGTTTAGTGGCGGGCGTTCAAGGCGAGCAGTACTTC. This encodes CASSLVAGVQGEQYF.